This is a list of T cell receptor beta chains from one sample in a study of T cells in localized non-small cell lung cancer. This table comes from immunoSEQ multiplex PCR, and its TCRdb copy is limited to in-frame clones, with some not included. The table includes more than 35,000 clones, around 90% detected once. Sequenced here: peripheral blood, sampled before any cancer treatment. These receptors were taken from an older female donor with stage I lung adenocarcinoma. Both conserved end residues are part of each CDR3. A D gene is named only where the DNA matches it firmly. Not every row has a clone size; where given, it reads once, few, many or a size class.

d_gene,v_gene,abundance,j_gene,CDR3aa,CDR3nt
TRBD1,TRBV28,NA,TRBJ2-2,CASSLFQGAGELFF,TGTGCCAGCAGTTTGTTTCAGGGGGCCGGGGAGCTGTTTTTT
TRBD2,TRBV9,NA,TRBJ2-5,CASSGSTSGGSQETQYF,TGTGCCAGCAGCGGCTCCACTAGCGGGGGGTCCCAAGAGACCCAGTACTTC
NA,TRBV9,few,TRBJ1-2,CASSVGGGSGNYGYTF,TGTGCCAGCAGCGTAGGAGGAGGGTCTGGGAACTATGGCTACACCTTC
NA,TRBV29-1,NA,TRBJ1-2,CSVPRAGGFGYGYTF,TGCAGCGTTCCGCGGGCCGGGGGGTTTGGCTATGGCTACACCTTC
TRBD1,TRBV25-1,once,TRBJ2-4,CASSDQGAQNIQYF,TGTGCCAGCAGTGACCAGGGGGCACAAAACATTCAGTACTTC
NA,TRBV5-1,NA,TRBJ2-2,CASSSTTTNTGELFF,TGCGCCAGCAGCTCGACTACAACGAACACCGGGGAGCTGTTTTTT
NA,TRBV5-4,NA,TRBJ1-1,CASSKPRVGQKNTEAFF,TGTGCCAGCAGTAAGCCCAGGGTAGGACAGAAGAACACTGAAGCTTTCTTT
NA,TRBV28,once,TRBJ1-2,CASSSRYGYTF,TGTGCCAGCAGTTCGAGATATGGCTACACCTTC
TRBD1,TRBV10-3,NA,TRBJ2-1,CAISDLQGGFDNEQFF,TGTGCCATCAGTGACTTACAGGGGGGTTTCGACAATGAGCAGTTCTTC
NA,TRBV27,NA,TRBJ2-7,CASSFTAGLEQYF,TGTGCCAGCAGTTTTACGGCGGGCCTCGAGCAGTACTTC
NA,TRBV6-5,once,TRBJ2-1,CASRYRAYYNEQFF,TGTGCCAGCAGGTACAGGGCATACTACAATGAGCAGTTCTTC
NA,TRBV4-2,NA,TRBJ2-3,CASSQGDREVADTQYF,TGTGCCAGCAGCCAAGGGGACCGAGAAGTTGCAGATACGCAGTATTTT
NA,TRBV4-2,NA,TRBJ1-4,CASSQSPDRNSGGKLFF,TGTGCCAGCAGCCAATCTCCGGACAGAAATAGCGGGGGAAAACTGTTTTTT
TRBD1,TRBV18,NA,TRBJ2-1,CASSVLAGTVSLEQFF,TGTGCCAGCTCAGTCCTCGCCGGGACAGTTTCTCTTGAGCAGTTCTTC
TRBD2,TRBV6-5,NA,TRBJ2-5,CASSYLAGGLETQYF,TGTGCCAGCAGTTACCTGGCGGGGGGTTTGGAGACCCAGTACTTC
TRBD1,TRBV5-1,NA,TRBJ2-2,CASSGKQGARAGELFF,TGCGCCAGCAGCGGAAAACAGGGGGCGCGCGCCGGGGAGCTGTTTTTT
NA,TRBV5-1,NA,TRBJ1-6,CASSTDTHGNSPLHF,TGCGCCAGCAGCACGGACACCCATGGGAATTCACCCCTCCACTTT
NA,TRBV6-6,NA,TRBJ1-1,CASSYSGVINTEAFF,TGTGCCAGCAGTTACTCCGGGGTAATTAACACTGAAGCTTTCTTT
TRBD2,TRBV28,NA,TRBJ2-5,CASSSHTRASGGALRQETQYF,TGTGCCAGCAGTTCACATACCCGAGCTAGCGGGGGGGCCCTGAGGCAAGAGACCCAGTACTTC
NA,TRBV19,NA,TRBJ1-6,CASRGGRLMGGRRLPLHF,TGTGCCAGTAGGGGCGGACGGTTGATGGGCGGCAGGAGGCTGCCCCTCCACTTT
NA,TRBV6-5,NA,TRBJ2-3,CASSRDPSTDTQYF,TGTGCCAGCAGTCGGGACCCTAGCACAGATACGCAGTATTTT
NA,TRBV14,NA,TRBJ2-7,CASSPGGKTVQYF,TGTGCCAGCTCTCCCGGAGGGAAAACGGTGCAGTACTTC
TRBD1,TRBV7-6,NA,TRBJ2-7,CASSSPTGTGGREQYF,TGTGCCAGCAGCAGCCCGACCGGGACAGGGGGCCGCGAGCAGTACTTC
NA,TRBV27,NA,TRBJ2-1,CASSGTSSSYNEQFF,TGTGCCAGCAGCGGTACTAGCAGCTCCTACAATGAGCAGTTCTTC
NA,TRBV28,once,TRBJ1-5,CASSSTGFRRGGQPQHF,TGTGCCAGCAGCTCTACCGGGTTTAGAAGGGGTGGGCAGCCCCAGCATTTT
TRBD1,TRBV5-1,NA,TRBJ2-1,CASSEGTGGSPYNEQFF,TGCGCCAGCAGCGAAGGGACAGGGGGCTCCCCATACAATGAGCAGTTCTTC
TRBD1,TRBV7-9,NA,TRBJ1-4,CASSLAGGGEKLFF,TGTGCCAGCAGCTTAGCAGGGGGCGGGGAAAAACTGTTTTTT
TRBD2,TRBV28,NA,TRBJ2-5,CASRRLAGGRETQYF,TGTGCCAGCAGGCGACTAGCGGGGGGGCGAGAGACCCAGTACTTC
NA,TRBV19,NA,TRBJ1-1,CASSPNTEAFF,TGTGCCAGTAGTCCGAACACTGAAGCTTTCTTT
TRBD2,TRBV5-1,few,TRBJ2-3,CASSLESGGKNRDTQYF,TGCGCCAGCAGCTTGGAGAGCGGGGGAAAAAACAGAGATACGCAGTATTTT
NA,TRBV2,NA,TRBJ2-5,CASTAKVVGETQYF,TGTGCCAGCACTGCCAAGGTCGTAGGAGAGACCCAGTACTTC
TRBD1,TRBV6-6,NA,TRBJ2-7,CASHRQGREGQYF,TGTGCCAGTCATCGACAGGGTAGAGAGGGGCAGTACTTC
NA,TRBV6-5,NA,TRBJ1-4,CASSYRQGFEKLFF,TGTGCCAGCAGTTACCGGCAGGGGTTTGAAAAACTGTTTTTT
NA,TRBV13,NA,TRBJ2-1,CASSWTPGEQFF,TGTGCCAGCAGCTGGACCCCGGGTGAGCAGTTCTTC
NA,TRBV28,NA,TRBJ2-1,CASSLQDNEQFF,TGTGCCAGCAGTTTGCAGGACAATGAGCAGTTCTTC
NA,TRBV4-1,NA,TRBJ1-1,CASRLTANTEAFF,TGCGCCAGCAGACTGACGGCGAACACTGAAGCTTTCTTT
TRBD1,TRBV6-5,NA,TRBJ2-3,CASSVLWDRRRYF,TGTGCCAGCAGCGTATTGTGGGACAGAAGGAGGTATTTT
TRBD1,TRBV7-3,NA,TRBJ2-7,CASSRDRGSNYEQYF,TGTGCCAGCAGCCGAGACAGGGGGTCGAACTACGAGCAGTACTTC
NA,TRBV27,NA,TRBJ1-3,CASSLSIQGSGNTIYF,TGTGCCAGCAGTTTATCGATTCAGGGGTCTGGAAACACCATATATTTT
TRBD1,TRBV27,NA,TRBJ1-4,CASSPSPGQGHLKLFF,TGTGCCAGCAGTCCCTCCCCGGGACAGGGTCACCTAAAACTGTTTTTT
TRBD1,TRBV6-6,once,TRBJ1-1,CASSYGQGAGAFF,TGTGCCAGCAGTTACGGACAGGGGGCTGGGGCTTTCTTT
NA,TRBV6-1,NA,TRBJ1-5,CASSKEVGTPNQPQHF,TGTGCCAGCAGTAAAGAAGTGGGGACACCTAATCAGCCCCAGCATTTT
NA,TRBV5-1,NA,TRBJ2-5,CASSFSGPSETQYF,TGCGCCAGCAGCTTCAGTGGTCCCTCCGAGACCCAGTACTTC
NA,TRBV21-1,NA,TRBJ1-4,CASRFGGGEKLFF,TGTGCCAGCCGATTCGGCGGGGGTGAAAAACTGTTTTTT
NA,TRBV6-4,NA,TRBJ2-3,CASSESPLGTQYF,TGTGCCAGCAGTGAAAGTCCCCTTGGTACGCAGTATTTT
NA,TRBV7-8,once,TRBJ2-1,CASSVGFRGARHNEQFF,TGTGCCAGCAGCGTGGGGTTTCGGGGCGCTAGACACAATGAGCAGTTCTTC
TRBD1,TRBV18,few,TRBJ1-5,CASSPTGLGNQPQHF,TGTGCCAGCTCACCGACAGGGCTGGGCAATCAGCCCCAGCATTTT
TRBD1,TRBV28,NA,TRBJ1-5,CASSQGDPQHF,TGTGCCAGCAGTCAGGGGGATCCCCAGCATTTT
NA,TRBV7-7,NA,TRBJ1-1,CASSPGTDTEAFF,TGTGCTAGCAGCCCTGGAACCGACACTGAAGCTTTCTTT
NA,TRBV5-1,NA,TRBJ2-1,CASSLIDPYNEQFF,TGCGCCAGCAGCTTGATCGACCCGTACAATGAGCAGTTCTTC
NA,TRBV19,NA,TRBJ2-3,CASSTQRADTQYF,TGTGCCAGTAGTACTCAGCGGGCAGATACGCAGTATTTT
TRBD1,TRBV10-3,NA,TRBJ1-1,CAISESTLLDRGNTEAFF,TGTGCCATCAGTGAGTCGACCCTCCTGGACAGGGGAAACACTGAAGCTTTCTTT
NA,TRBV9,NA,TRBJ2-3,CASSPSPSGDTQYF,TGTGCCAGCAGCCCGTCTCCCTCTGGAGATACGCAGTATTTT
NA,TRBV19,NA,TRBJ1-1,CASSIQVDTEAFF,TGTGCCAGTAGTATACAGGTAGACACTGAAGCTTTCTTT
TRBD1,TRBV2,NA,TRBJ1-2,CASSEAGTGALGYTF,TGTGCCAGCAGTGAAGCCGGGACAGGGGCCCTAGGCTACACCTTC
NA,TRBV7-7,NA,TRBJ1-3,CASSLTENSNTIYF,TGTGCCAGCAGTTTAACGGAAAATTCCAACACCATATATTTT
TRBD1,TRBV7-9,NA,TRBJ2-2,CASSLSDRRGELFF,TGTGCCAGCAGCTTGTCGGACAGGAGGGGGGAGCTGTTTTTT
TRBD2,TRBV15,once,TRBJ2-2,CATSVRDYNTGELFF,TGTGCCACCAGCGTCCGGGACTACAACACCGGGGAGCTGTTTTTT
NA,TRBV5-1,few,TRBJ1-4,CASSLAPPGEKLFF,TGCGCCAGCAGCTTGGCCCCTCCGGGCGAAAAACTGTTTTTT
NA,TRBV6-5,NA,TRBJ2-7,CASSYSVDLSYEQYF,TGTGCCAGCAGTTACTCGGTAGACCTCTCCTACGAGCAGTACTTC